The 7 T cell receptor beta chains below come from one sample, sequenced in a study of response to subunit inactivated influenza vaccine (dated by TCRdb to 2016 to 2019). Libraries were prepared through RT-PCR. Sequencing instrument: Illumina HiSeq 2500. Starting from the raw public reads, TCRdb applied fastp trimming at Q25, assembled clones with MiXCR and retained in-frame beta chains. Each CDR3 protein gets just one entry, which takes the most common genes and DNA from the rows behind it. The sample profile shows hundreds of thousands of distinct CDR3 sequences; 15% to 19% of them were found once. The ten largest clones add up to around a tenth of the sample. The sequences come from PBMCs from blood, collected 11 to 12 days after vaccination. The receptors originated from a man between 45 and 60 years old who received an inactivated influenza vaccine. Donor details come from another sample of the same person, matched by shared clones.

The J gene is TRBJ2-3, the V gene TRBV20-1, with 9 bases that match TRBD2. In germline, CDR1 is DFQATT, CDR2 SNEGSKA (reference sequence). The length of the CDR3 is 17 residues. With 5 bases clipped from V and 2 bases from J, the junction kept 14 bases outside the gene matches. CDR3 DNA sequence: TGCAGTGCTCCAACAATAGCGGGGGCGCTCCCCACAGATACGCAGTATTTT. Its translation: CSAPTIAGALPTDTQYF.

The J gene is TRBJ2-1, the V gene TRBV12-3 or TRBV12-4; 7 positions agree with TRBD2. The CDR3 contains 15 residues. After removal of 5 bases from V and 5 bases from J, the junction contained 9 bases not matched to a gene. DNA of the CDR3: TGTGCCAGCAGTCCCGTTGGGGGGGGTAACAATGAGCAGTTCTTC. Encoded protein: CASSPVGGGNNEQFF.

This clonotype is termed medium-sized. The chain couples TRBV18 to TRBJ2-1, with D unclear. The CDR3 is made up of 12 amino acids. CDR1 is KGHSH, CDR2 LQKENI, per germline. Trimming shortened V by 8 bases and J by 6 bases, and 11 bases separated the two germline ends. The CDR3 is CASSPPGNEQFF. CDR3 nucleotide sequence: TGTGCCAGCAGCCCCCCAGGCAATGAGCAGTTCTTC.

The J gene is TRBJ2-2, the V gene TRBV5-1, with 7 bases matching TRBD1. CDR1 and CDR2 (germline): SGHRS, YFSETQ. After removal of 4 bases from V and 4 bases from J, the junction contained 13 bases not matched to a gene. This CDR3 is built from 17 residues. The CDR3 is CASSPDPTGLRTGELFF. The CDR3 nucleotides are TGCGCCAGCAGCCCCGACCCGACAGGGCTACGCACCGGGGAGCTGTTTTTT.

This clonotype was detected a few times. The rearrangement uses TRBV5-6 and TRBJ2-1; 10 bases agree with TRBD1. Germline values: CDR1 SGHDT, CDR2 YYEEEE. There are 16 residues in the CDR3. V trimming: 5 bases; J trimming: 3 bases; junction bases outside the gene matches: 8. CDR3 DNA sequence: TGTGCCAGCAGTCGGGACAGGGGACCCCTCTACAATGAGCAGTTCTTC. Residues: CASSRDRGPLYNEQFF.

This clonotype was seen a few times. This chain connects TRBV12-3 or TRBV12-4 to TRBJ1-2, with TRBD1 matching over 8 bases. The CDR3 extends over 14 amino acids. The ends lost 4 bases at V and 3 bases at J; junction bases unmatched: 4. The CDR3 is CASSYLTGDYGYTF. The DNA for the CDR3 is TGTGCCAGCAGTTACCTGACAGGGGACTATGGCTACACCTTC.

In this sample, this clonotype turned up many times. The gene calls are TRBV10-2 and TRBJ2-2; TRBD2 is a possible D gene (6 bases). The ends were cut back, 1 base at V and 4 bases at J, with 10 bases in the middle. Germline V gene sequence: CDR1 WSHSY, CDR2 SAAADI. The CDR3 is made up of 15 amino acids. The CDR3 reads CASSELAALTGELFF. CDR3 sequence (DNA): TGCGCCAGCAGTGAGTTAGCGGCTCTCACCGGGGAGCTGTTTTTT.